Below, one T cell receptor (beta chain) is given with its context. Sequencing was performed with immunoSEQ multiplex PCR; in TCRdb, only in-frame clones are kept and a portion is missing. Of 140,000 to 150,000 clones listed, more than 70% are singletons. The sample belongs to a study of blood T cell repertoires in COVID-19. This receptor was identified in a human donor in a cohort sampled during active COVID-19. The sequencing input was peripheral blood.

The chain's CDR3 is CASSHRGTRGTDTQYF. CDR3 bases: TGTGCCAGCAGCCACCGTGGGACTAGGGGCACAGATACGCAGTATTTT. This chain links TRBV5-6 with TRBJ2-3, with 8 positions matching TRBD2. The germline V gene has CDR1 SGHDT and CDR2 YYEEEE. The CDR3 runs 16 residues. Trimming at V came to 4 bases and at J to 1 base, leaving 8 bases not matched to a gene.